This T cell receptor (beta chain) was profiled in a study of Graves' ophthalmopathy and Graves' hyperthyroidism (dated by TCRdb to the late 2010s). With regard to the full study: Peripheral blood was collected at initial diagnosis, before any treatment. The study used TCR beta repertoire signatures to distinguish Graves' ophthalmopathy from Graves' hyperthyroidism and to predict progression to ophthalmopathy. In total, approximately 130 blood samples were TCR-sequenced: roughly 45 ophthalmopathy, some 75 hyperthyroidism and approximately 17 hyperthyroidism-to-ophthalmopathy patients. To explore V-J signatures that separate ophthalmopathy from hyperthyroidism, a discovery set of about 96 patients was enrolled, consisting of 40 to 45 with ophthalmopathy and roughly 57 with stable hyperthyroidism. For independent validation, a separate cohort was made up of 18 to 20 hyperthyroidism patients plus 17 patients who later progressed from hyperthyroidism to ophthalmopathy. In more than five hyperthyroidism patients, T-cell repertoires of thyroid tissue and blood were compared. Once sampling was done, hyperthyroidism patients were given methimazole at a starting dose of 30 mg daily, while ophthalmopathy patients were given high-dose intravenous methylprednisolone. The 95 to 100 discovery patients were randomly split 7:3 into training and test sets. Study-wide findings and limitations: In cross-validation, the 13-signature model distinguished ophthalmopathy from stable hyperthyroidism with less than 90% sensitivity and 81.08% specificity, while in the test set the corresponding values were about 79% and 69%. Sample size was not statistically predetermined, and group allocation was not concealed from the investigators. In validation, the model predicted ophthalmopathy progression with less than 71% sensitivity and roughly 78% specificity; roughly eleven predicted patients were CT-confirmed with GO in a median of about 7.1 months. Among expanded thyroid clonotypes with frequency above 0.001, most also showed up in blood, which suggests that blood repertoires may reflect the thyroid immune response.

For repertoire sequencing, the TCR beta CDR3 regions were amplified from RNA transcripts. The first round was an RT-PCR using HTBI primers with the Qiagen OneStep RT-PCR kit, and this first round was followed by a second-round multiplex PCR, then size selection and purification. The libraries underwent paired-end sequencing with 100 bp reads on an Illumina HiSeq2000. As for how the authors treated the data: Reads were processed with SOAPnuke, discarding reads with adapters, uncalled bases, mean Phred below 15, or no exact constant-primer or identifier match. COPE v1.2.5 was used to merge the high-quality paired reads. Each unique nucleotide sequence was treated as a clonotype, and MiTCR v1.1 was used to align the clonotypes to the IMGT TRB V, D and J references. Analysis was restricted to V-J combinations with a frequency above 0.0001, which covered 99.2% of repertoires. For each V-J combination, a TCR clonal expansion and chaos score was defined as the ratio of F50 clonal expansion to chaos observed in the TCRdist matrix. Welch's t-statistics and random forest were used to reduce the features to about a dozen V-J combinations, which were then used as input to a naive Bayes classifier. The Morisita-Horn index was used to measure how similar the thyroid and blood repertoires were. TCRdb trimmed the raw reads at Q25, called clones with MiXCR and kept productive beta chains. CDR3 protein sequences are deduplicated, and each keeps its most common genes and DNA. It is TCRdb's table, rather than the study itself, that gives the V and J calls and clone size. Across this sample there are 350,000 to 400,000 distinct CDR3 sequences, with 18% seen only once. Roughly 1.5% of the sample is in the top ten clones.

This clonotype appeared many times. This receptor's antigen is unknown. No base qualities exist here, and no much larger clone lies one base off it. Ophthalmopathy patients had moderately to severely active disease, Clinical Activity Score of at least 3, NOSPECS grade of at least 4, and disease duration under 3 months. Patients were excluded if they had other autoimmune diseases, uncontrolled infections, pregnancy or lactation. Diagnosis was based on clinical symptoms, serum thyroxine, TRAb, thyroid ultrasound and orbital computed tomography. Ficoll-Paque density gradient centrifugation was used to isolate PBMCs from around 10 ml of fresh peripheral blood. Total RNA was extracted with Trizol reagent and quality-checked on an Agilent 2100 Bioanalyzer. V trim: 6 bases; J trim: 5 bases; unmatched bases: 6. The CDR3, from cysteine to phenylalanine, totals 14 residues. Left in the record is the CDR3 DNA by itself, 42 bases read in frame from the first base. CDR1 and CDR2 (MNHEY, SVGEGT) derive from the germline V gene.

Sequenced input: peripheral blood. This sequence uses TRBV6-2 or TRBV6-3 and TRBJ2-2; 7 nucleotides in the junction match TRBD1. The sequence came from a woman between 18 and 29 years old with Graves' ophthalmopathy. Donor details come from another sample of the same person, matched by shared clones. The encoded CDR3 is CASREDRVTGELFF. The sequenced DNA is TGTGCCAGCAGAGAAGACAGGGTGACCGGGGAGCTGTTTTTT.